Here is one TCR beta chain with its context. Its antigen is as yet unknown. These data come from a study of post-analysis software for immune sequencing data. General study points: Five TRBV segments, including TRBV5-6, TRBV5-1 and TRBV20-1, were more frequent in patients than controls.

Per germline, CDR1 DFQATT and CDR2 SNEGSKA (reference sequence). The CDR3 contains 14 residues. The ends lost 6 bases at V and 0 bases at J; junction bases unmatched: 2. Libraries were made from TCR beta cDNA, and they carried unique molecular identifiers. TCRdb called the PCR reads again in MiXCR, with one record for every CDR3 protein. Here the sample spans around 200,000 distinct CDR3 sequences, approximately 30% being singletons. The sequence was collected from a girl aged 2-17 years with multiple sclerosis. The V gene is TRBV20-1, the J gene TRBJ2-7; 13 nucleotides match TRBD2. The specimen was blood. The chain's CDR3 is CSAGTSGVSYEQYF. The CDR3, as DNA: TGCAGTGCCGGGACTAGCGGGGTCTCCTACGAGCAGTACTTC.